This T cell receptor (beta chain) was obtained from a study of cytomegalovirus exposure and HLA in healthy donors. Overall study context: Assignment to the Caucasian-associated ancestry cluster applied to approximately 80% of the approximately 400 genotyped donors.

Overall study findings and caveats: The study reported that TCR beta sequences accurately predicted HLA-A and HLA-B alleles in most subjects.

Each of the donors was a healthy bone marrow donor. For this donor, CMV serostatus was not recorded. Germline V gives CDR1 LNHNV, CDR2 YYDKDF (reference sequence). The J segment lost 2 bases and the V segment lost 5 bases, leaving 2 bases of the junction unmatched. This CDR3 contains 13 residues. In the case of this clone: Its matching antigen is unknown.

This PCR relied on a set of 60 Vbeta primers and 13 Jbeta primers. TCRdb's copy holds only in-frame clones and misses some; the assay was immunoSEQ multiplex PCR. The table has some 150,000 clones, 70% to 85% seen once. The sequence derives from a human donor in good health. Specimen: PBMCs. This sequence joins TRBV15 and TRBJ1-2, with 7 nucleotides matching TRBD1. CDR3: CATSEGANYGYTF. The CDR3 nucleotides are TGTGCCACCAGCGAGGGGGCAAACTATGGCTACACCTTC.